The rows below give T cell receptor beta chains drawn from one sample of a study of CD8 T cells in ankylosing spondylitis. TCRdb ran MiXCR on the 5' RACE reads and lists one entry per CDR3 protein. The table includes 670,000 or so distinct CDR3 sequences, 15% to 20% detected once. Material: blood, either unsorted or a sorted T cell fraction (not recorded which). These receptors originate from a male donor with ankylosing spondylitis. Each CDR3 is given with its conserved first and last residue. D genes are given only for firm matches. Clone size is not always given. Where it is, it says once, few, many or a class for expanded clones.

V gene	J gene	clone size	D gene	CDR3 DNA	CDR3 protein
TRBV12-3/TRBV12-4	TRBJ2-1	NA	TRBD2	TGTGCCAGCAGCCCGGGACTAGCGGTCTATGAGCAGTTCTTC	CASSPGLAVYEQFF
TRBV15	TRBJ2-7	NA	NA	TGTGCCACCAGCAGAGATCGTGTAACGAGCTCCTACGAGCAGTACTTC	CATSRDRVTSSYEQYF
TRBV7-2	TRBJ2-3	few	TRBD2	TGTGCCAGCAGCTTAGGGACTAGCGCCGATACGCAGTATTTT	CASSLGTSADTQYF
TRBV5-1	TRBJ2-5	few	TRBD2	TGCGCCAGCAGCTTGCCAGCGGGAGAGGGAGAGACCCAGTACTTC	CASSLPAGEGETQYF
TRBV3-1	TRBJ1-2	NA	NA	TGTGCCAGCAGCCCATCTGGCCGCGAGATCACCTTC	CASSPSGREITF
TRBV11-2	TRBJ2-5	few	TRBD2	TGTGCCAGCAGCTTAGAGTTCGGGGGACTAGTCATCGCGGGAGGGACCCAGTACTTC	CASSLEFGGLVIAGGTQYF
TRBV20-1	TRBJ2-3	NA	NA	TGCAGTGCTAGGAGAGGGAGAGACACAGATACGCAGTATTTT	CSARRGRDTDTQYF
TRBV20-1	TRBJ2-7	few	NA	TGCAGTGCTAGAACCCGGGGCCAAGCCTACGAGCAGTACTTC	CSARTRGQAYEQYF
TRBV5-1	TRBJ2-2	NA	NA	TGCGCCAGCAGGGGGTTGTTTAACACCGGGGAGCTGTTTTTT	CASRGLFNTGELFF
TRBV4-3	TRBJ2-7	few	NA	TGCGCCAGCAGCCAAGAGTGGGCCGCGCGGGAGCAGTACTTC	CASSQEWAAREQYF
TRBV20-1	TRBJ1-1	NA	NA	TGCAGTGCTAGAGTTTCCAACACTGAAGCTTTCTTT	CSARVSNTEAFF
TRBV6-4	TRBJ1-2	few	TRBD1	TGTGCCAGCAGACAGGGGCCTAACTATGGCTACACCTTC	CASRQGPNYGYTF
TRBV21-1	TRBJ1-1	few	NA	TGTGCCAGCAGACCCCCTGGGACAGGGCACACTGAAGCTTTCTTT	CASRPPGTGHTEAFF
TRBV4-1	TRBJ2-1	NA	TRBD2	TGCGCCAGCAGCCAAAGTACCACTAGCGGGGGGGCCTTTGAGCAGTTCTTC	CASSQSTTSGGAFEQFF
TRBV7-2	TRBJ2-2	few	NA	TGTGCCAGCAGCACTTACCTGGCGGACACCGGGGAGCTGTTTTTT	CASSTYLADTGELFF
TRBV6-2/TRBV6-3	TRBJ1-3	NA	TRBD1	TGTGCCACCACCTTTGACAGGGCTGGAAACACCATATATTTT	CATTFDRAGNTIYF
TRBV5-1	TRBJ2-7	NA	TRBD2	TGCGCCAGCAGCTACGGGACTACCTACGAGCAGTACTTC	CASSYGTTYEQYF
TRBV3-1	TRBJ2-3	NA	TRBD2	TGTGCCAGCAGCCAGCTTTCTAGCGGGAGGTTTACAGATACGCAGTATTTT	CASSQLSSGRFTDTQYF
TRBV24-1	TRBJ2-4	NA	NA	TGTGCCACCAGTGCCAGGGGGGACATTCAGTACTTC	CATSARGDIQYF
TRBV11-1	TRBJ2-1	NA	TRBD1	TGTGCCAGCAGCTTAGTCTGCGGGACAGGGCATGAGCAGTTCTTC	CASSLVCGTGHEQFF
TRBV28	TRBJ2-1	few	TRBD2	TGTGCCAGCAGCCGGAGGACTAGCGGGAGCAACAATGAGCAGTTCTTC	CASSRRTSGSNNEQFF
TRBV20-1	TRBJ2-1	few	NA	TGCAGTGCTCAAAGGTACACGGGGAATGAGCAGTTCTTC	CSAQRYTGNEQFF
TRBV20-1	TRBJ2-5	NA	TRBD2	TGCAGTGCTAGAGATCACCTAGCGGGAGAGATAGAGACCCAGTACTTC	CSARDHLAGEIETQYF
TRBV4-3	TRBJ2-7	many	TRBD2	TGCGCCAGCAGCCAGGGACTAGTCTACGAGCAGTACTTC	CASSQGLVYEQYF
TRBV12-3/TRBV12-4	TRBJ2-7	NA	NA	TGTGCCAGCAGTTTGGTCCTTCAGGGCGGACACGAGCAGTACTTC	CASSLVLQGGHEQYF
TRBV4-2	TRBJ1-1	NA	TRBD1	TGTGCCAGCAGCCAAGTCCGACAGGGAGGGGACACTGAAGCTTTCTTT	CASSQVRQGGDTEAFF
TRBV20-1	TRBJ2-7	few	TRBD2	TGCAGTGCCCTAGAAAGCGGGAGGGCTCACGAGCAGTACTTC	CSALESGRAHEQYF
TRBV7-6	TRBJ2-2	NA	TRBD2	TGTGCCAGCAGCTTAGCGACTAGCGGGGGGTCTGACACCGGGGAGCTGTTTTTT	CASSLATSGGSDTGELFF
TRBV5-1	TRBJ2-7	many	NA	TGCGCCAGCAGCTTAACAGGAGAGGGGTCCTACGAGCAGTACTTC	CASSLTGEGSYEQYF
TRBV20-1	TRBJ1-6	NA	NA	TGCAGTGCTAGCTCGACGTTGAGCTCCTATAATTCACCCCTCCACTTT	CSASSTLSSYNSPLHF
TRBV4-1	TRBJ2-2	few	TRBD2	TGCGCCAGCAGCCAAGAGAAGGCTAGCGGGAACACCGGGGAGCTGTTTTTT	CASSQEKASGNTGELFF
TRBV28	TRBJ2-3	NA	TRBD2	TGTGCCAGCAGTTTAGTGGCGGGAGGGCAACCAGATACGCAGTATTTT	CASSLVAGGQPDTQYF
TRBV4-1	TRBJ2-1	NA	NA	TGCGCCAGCAGCCAGGAGGGGGACACGTACAATGAGCAGTTCTTC	CASSQEGDTYNEQFF
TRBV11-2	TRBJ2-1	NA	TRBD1	TGTGCCACCAGTGGACAGGGGGCGTCTGAGCAGTTCTTC	CATSGQGASEQFF
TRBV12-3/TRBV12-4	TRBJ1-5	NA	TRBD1	TGTGCCAGCAGTTTCAGGGACAGCGATCAGCCCCAGCATTTT	CASSFRDSDQPQHF
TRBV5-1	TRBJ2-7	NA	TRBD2	TGCGCCAGCAGCCCTCGACTAGCGGGAGCCCCCCACGAGCAGTACTTC	CASSPRLAGAPHEQYF
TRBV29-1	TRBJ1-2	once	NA	TGCAGCGTTCAGGGGTCGGCCTATGGCTACACCTTC	CSVQGSAYGYTF
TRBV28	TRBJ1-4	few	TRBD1	TGTGCCAGCAGCTCGTCAAGGGGGACAGCCTGGGAAAAACTGTTTTTT	CASSSSRGTAWEKLFF
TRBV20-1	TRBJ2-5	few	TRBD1	TGCAGTGCTACCCAAAGACAGGGCATAGAGACCCAGTACTTC	CSATQRQGIETQYF
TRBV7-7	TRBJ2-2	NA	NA	TGTGCTAGCAGCTTAGATTGGGGGCTGAACACCGGGGAGCTGTTTTTT	CASSLDWGLNTGELFF
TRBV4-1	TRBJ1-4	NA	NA	TGCGCCAGCAGCCAGGCTATACAGGGAGGGAATGAAAAACTGTTTTTT	CASSQAIQGGNEKLFF
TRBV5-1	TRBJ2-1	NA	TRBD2	TGCGCCAGCAGCTCTCCGAAAGGGACTAGCGGGGACCCCTACAATGAGCAGTTCTTC	CASSSPKGTSGDPYNEQFF
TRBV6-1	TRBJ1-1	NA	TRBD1	TGTGCCAGCAGTGAATGGGACAGGAACACTGAAGCTTTCTTT	CASSEWDRNTEAFF
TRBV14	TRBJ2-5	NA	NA	TGTGCCAGCAGCCACCTTGATCAAGAGACCCAGTACTTC	CASSHLDQETQYF
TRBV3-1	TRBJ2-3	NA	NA	TGTGCCAGCAGCCAGTATGACGTTGATACGCAGTATTTT	CASSQYDVDTQYF